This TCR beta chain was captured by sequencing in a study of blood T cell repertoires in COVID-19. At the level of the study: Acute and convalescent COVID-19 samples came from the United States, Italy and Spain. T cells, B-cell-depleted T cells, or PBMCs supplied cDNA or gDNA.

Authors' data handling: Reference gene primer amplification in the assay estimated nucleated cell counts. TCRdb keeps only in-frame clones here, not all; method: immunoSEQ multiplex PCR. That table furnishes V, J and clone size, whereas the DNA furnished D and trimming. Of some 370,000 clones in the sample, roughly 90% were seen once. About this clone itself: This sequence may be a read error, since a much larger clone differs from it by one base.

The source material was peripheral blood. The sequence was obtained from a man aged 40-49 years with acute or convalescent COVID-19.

CDR3 protein: CASSDRDTEAFF. The CDR3 nucleotides read TGTGCCAGCAGTGACAGGGACACTGAAGCTTTCTTT. V usage is TRBV6-1 and J usage is TRBJ1-1; maybe TRBD1 (5 bases). The CDR3 loop spans 12 amino acids. Germline CDR1 and CDR2: MNHNS and SASEGT. V shed 3 bases and J shed 3 bases, with 5 bases lying between them.